This T cell receptor beta chain was sequenced during a study of technical replicates of blood from four donors. Germline CDR1 reads MNHEY; CDR2 reads SMNVEV (reference sequence). The junction had 5 bases not matched to a gene; V was cut back by 5 bases and J by 0 bases. CDR3 size: 16 residues. This table comes from immunoSEQ multiplex PCR, and its TCRdb copy is limited to in-frame clones, with some not included. The table shows tens of thousands of clones, with about nine tenths occurring only once. The specimen sequenced was T cells isolated from PBMCs. The sequence derives from a human donor in good health. Some clones in this sample may be carry-over from other donors' samples. The chain links TRBV27 to TRBJ2-3; 10 nucleotides align to TRBD2. This CDR3 is CASSLLAGASTDTQYF. The CDR3 bases are TGTGCCAGCAGTCTTCTAGCGGGAGCCAGCACAGATACGCAGTATTTT.